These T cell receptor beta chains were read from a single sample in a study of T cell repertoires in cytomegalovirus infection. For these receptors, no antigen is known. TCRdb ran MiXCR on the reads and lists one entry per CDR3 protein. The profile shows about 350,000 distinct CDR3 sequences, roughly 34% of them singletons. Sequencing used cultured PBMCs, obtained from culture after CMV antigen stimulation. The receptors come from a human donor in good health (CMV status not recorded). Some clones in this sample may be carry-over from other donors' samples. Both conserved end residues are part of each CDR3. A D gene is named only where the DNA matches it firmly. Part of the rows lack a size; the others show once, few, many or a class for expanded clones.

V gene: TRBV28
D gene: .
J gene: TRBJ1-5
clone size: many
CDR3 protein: CASSLVGVFAGNADQPQHF
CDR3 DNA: TGTGCCAGCAGTTTAGTAGGGGTTTTCGCAGGCAATGCAGATCAGCCCCAGCATTTT

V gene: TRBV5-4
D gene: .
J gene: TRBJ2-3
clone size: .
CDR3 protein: CASSTKDTQYF
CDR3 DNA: TGTGCCAGCAGCACGAAGGATACGCAGTATTTT

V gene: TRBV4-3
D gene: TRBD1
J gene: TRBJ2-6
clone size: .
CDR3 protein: CASSRSRQGAAGANVLTF
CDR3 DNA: TGCGCCAGCAGCCGTTCGAGACAGGGGGCTGCTGGGGCCAACGTCCTGACTTTC

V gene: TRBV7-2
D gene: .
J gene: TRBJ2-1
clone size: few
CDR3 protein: CASSVSTSNEQFF
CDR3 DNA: TGTGCCAGCAGCGTTAGTACTAGCAATGAGCAGTTCTTC

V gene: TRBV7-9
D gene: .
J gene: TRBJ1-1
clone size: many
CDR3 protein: CASSPDLLNTEAFF
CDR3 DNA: TGTGCCAGCAGCCCGGACCTCCTGAACACTGAAGCTTTCTTT

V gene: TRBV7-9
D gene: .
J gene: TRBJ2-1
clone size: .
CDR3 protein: CASSPTGDEQFF
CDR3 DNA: TGTGCCAGCAGCCCCACGGGGGATGAGCAGTTCTTC

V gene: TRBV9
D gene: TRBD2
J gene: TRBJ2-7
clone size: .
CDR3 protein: CASSAKGLAGLDEQYF
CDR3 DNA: TGTGCCAGCAGCGCCAAGGGACTAGCGGGATTAGACGAGCAGTACTTC

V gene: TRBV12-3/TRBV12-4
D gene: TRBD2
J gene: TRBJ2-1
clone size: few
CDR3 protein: CASSLGLVSSYNEQFF
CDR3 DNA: TGTGCCAGCAGTCTGGGACTAGTCTCGTCCTACAATGAGCAGTTCTTC

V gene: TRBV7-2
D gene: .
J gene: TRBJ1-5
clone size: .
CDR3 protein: CASSLRFNPDGNQPQHF
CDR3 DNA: TGTGCCAGCAGCTTAAGATTCAACCCAGACGGCAATCAGCCCCAGCATTTT

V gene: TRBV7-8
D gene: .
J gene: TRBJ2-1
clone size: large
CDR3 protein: CASSSHERRVRSNEQFF
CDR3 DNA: TGTGCCAGCAGCTCCCATGAGCGCCGAGTGAGGTCGAATGAGCAGTTCTTC

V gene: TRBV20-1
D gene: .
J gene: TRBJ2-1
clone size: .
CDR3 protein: CSADAAEAREEQFF
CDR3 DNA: TGCAGTGCCGATGCCGCGGAGGCCAGGGAGGAGCAGTTCTTC

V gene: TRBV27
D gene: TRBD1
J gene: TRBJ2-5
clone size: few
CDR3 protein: CASGGTGVGEETQYF
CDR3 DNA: TGTGCCAGCGGAGGGACAGGGGTTGGAGAAGAGACCCAGTACTTC

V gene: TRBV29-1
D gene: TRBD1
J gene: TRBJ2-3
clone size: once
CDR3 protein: CSARQGTSTDTQYF
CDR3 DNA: TGCAGCGCCCGACAGGGAACCAGCACAGATACGCAGTATTTT

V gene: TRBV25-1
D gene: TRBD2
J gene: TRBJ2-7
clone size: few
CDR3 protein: CASSVAGGVYEQYF
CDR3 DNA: TGTGCCAGCAGTGTAGCGGGAGGAGTCTACGAGCAGTACTTC

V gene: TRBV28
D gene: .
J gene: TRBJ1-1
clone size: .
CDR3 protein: CASSLLWGGGTEAFF
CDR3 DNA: TGTGCCAGCAGTTTATTGTGGGGAGGTGGCACTGAAGCTTTCTTT

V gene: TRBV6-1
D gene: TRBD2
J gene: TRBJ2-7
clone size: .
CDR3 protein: CASSEGLADTYEQYF
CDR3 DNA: TGTGCCAGCAGTGAAGGACTAGCGGATACCTACGAGCAGTACTTC

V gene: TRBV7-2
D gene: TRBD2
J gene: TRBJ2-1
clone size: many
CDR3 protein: CASSRRRTSGASGEQFF
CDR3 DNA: TGTGCCAGCAGCCGCCGTCGGACTAGCGGGGCCTCGGGAGAGCAGTTCTTC

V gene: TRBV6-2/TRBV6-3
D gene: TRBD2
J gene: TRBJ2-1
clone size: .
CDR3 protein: CASRPRTSGNNEQFF
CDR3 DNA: TGTGCCAGCAGGCCTAGGACTAGCGGAAACAATGAGCAGTTCTTC

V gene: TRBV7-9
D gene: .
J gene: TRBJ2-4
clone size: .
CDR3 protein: CASSPSTIQYF
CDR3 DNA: TGTGCCAGCAGCCCTTCAACCATTCAGTACTTC

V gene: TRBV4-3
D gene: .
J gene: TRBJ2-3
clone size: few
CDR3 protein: CASSQNRLDTQYF
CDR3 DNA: TGCGCCAGCAGCCAAAATAGACTAGATACGCAGTATTTT

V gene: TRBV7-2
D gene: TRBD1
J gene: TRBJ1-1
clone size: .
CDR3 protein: CASSLGQGWDTEAFF
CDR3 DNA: TGTGCCAGCAGCTTGGGACAGGGATGGGACACTGAAGCTTTCTTT

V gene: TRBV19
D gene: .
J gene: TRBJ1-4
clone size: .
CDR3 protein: CASSMWQATGKLFF
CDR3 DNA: TGTGCCAGTAGTATGTGGCAGGCTACGGGAAAACTGTTTTTT

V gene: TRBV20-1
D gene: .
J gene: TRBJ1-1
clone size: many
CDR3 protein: CSARGGWRWGFF
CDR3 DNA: TGCAGTGCTAGAGGAGGATGGAGGTGGGGTTTCTTT

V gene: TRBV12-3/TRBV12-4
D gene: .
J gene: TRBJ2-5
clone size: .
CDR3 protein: CASSSTSPKTQYF
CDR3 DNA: TGTGCCAGCAGTTCGACTAGTCCCAAGACCCAGTACTTC

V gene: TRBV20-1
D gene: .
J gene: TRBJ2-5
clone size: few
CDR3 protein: CSAREAGLETQYF
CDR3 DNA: TGCAGTGCTAGAGAGGCAGGGCTAGAGACCCAGTACTTC

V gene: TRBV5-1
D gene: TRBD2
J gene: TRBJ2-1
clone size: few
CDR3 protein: CASSLEAGGHNEQFF
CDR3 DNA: TGCGCCAGCAGCTTGGAAGCGGGAGGGCACAATGAGCAGTTCTTC

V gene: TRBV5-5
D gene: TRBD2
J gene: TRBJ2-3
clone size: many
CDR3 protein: CASRLAGGIITDTQYF
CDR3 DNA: TGTGCCAGCAGACTAGCGGGAGGGATTATCACAGATACGCAGTATTTT

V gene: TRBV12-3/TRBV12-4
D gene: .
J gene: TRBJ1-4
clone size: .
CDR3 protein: CASSFRLGRSNEKLFF
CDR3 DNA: TGTGCCAGCAGTTTTAGGCTCGGGCGGAGTAATGAAAAACTGTTTTTT

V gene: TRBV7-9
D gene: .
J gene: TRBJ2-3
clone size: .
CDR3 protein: CASSWTVSDTQYF
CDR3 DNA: TGTGCCAGCAGCTGGACTGTATCAGATACGCAGTATTTT

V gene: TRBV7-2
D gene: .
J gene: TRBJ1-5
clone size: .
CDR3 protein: CASSCFGYSNQPQHF
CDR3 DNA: TGTGCCAGCAGCTGCTTTGGGTATAGCAATCAGCCCCAGCATTTT

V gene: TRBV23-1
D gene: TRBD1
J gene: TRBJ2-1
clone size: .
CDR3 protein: CASSQPGQGDYSYNEQFF
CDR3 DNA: TGCGCCAGCAGTCAACCGGGACAGGGTGATTACTCCTACAATGAGCAGTTCTTC

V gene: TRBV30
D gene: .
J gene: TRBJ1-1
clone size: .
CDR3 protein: CAWSVQSGTEAFF
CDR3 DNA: TGTGCCTGGAGTGTACAAAGTGGCACTGAAGCTTTCTTT

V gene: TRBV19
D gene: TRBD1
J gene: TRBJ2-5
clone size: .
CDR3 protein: CASSTLTTGTTGETQYF
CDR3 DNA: TGTGCCAGTAGTACTCTAACGACCGGGACGACAGGGGAGACCCAGTACTTC

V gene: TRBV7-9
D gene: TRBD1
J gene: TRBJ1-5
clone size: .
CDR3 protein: CASSLGGQGSQPQHF
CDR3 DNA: TGTGCCAGCAGCTTGGGGGGACAGGGGAGCCAGCCCCAGCATTTT

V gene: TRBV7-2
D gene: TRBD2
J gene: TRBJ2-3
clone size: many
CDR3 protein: CASGYSGSGRDTQYF
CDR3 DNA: TGTGCCAGCGGGTATAGCGGGAGTGGGAGAGATACGCAGTATTTT

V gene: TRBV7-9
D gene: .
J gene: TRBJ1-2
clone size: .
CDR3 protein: CASSPDLLHYGYTF
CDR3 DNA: TGTGCCAGCAGCCCCGATCTCCTACACTATGGCTACACCTTC

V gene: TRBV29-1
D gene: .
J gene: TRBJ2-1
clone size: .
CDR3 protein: CSVDWGPNEQFF
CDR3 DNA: TGCAGCGTTGATTGGGGTCCTAATGAGCAGTTCTTC

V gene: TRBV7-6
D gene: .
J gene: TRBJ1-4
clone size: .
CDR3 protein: CASSLANGRNEKLFF
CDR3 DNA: TGTGCCAGCAGCTTAGCGAACGGTCGTAATGAAAAACTGTTTTTT

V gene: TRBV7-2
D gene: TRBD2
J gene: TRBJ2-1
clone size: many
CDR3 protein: CASSLSLAGATYNEQFF
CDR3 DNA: TGTGCCAGCAGCTTATCCTTAGCGGGAGCAACCTACAATGAGCAGTTCTTC

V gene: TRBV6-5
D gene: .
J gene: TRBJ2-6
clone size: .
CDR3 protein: CASSYSGGPGANVLTF
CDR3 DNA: TGTGCCAGCAGTTACTCAGGGGGACCTGGGGCCAACGTCCTGACTTTC

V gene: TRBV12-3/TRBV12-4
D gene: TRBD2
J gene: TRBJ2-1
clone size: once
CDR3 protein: CASSLTSGNDEQFF
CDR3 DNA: TGTGCCAGCAGTCTGACTAGCGGGAACGATGAGCAGTTCTTC

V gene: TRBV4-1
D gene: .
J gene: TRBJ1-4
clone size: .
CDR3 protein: CASSQDSWPTNEKLFF
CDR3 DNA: TGCGCCAGCAGCCAAGACTCTTGGCCAACTAATGAAAAACTGTTTTTT

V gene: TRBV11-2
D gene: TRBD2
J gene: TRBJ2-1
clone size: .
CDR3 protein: CASSLELAGGHNEQFF
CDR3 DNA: TGTGCCAGCAGCTTAGAACTAGCGGGAGGGCACAATGAGCAGTTCTTC

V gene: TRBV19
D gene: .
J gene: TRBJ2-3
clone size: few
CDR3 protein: CASSRSGDTQYF
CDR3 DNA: TGTGCCAGTAGTCGATCGGGAGATACGCAGTATTTT

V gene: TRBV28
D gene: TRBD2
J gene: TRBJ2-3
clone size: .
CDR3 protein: CASSFAVGGREEGGTDTQYF
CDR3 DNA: TGTGCCAGCAGTTTCGCCGTGGGGGGGAGGGAAGAAGGGGGCACAGATACGCAGTATTTT

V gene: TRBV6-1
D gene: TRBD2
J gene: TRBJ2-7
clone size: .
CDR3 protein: CASRLLADSLYEQYF
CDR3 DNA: TGTGCCAGCAGACTTCTAGCGGACTCCCTCTACGAGCAGTACTTC

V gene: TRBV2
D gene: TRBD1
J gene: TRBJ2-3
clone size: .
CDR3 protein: CASTQDRGRTDTQYF
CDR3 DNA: TGTGCCAGCACCCAGGACAGGGGGCGCACAGATACGCAGTATTTT

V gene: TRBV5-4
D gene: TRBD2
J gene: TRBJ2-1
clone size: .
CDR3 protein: CASLLAGINEQFF
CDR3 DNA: TGTGCCAGCCTCCTAGCGGGGATCAATGAGCAGTTCTTC

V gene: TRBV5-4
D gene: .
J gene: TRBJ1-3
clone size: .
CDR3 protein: CASSGGTNGNTIYF
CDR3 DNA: TGTGCCAGCAGCGGTGGGACAAATGGAAACACCATATATTTT

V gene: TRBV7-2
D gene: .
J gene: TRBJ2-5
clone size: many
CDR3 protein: CASSYSRANQETQYF
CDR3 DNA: TGTGCCAGCAGCTATAGCCGGGCCAACCAAGAGACCCAGTACTTC

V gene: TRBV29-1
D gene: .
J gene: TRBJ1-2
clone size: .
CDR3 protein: CSAARDRGSGYTF
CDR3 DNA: TGCAGCGCCGCCCGGGACCGAGGGTCTGGCTACACCTTC

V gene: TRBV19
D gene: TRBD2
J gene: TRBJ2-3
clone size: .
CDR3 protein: CASRRTSGTDTQYF
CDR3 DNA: TGTGCCAGTAGGAGGACTAGCGGCACAGATACGCAGTATTTT

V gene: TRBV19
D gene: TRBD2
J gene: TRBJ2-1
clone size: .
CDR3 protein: CASSILTGREGPIDEQFF
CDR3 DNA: TGTGCCAGTAGTATCCTTACAGGGCGGGAGGGCCCCATCGATGAGCAGTTCTTC

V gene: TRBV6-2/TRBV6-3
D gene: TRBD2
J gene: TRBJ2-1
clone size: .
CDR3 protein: CAIENLQGLAGAKPYNEQFF
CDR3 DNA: TGTGCCATCGAAAACCTCCAGGGACTAGCGGGGGCCAAACCCTACAATGAGCAGTTCTTC

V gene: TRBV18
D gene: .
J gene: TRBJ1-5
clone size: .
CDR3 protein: CASSPLADNQPQHF
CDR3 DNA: TGTGCCAGCTCACCACTGGCAGATAATCAGCCCCAGCATTTT

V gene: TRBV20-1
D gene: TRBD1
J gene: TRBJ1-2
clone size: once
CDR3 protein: CSAWTGVQGYTF
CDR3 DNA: TGCAGTGCTTGGACAGGGGTGCAGGGCTACACCTTC

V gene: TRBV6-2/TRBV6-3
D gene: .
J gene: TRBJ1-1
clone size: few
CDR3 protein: CASSYPRSLRVEAFF
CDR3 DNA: TGTGCCAGCAGTTACCCCAGGTCCCTCCGTGTTGAAGCTTTCTTT

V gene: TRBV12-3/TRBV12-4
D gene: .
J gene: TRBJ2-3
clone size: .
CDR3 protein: CASTLDPGPQYF
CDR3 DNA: TGTGCCAGCACCTTAGACCCGGGGCCGCAGTATTTT

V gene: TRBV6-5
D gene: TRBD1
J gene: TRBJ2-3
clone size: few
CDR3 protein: CASSYLGTGRTDTQYF
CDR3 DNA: TGTGCCAGCAGTTATCTGGGGACAGGGCGCACAGATACGCAGTATTTT